This T cell receptor (beta chain) was identified in a study of blood T cell repertoires in COVID-19. Whole-study context: The United States, Italy and Spain were the sources of the acute and convalescent COVID-19 samples. In each case, the material was cDNA or gDNA derived from T cells, B-cell-depleted T cells, or PBMCs.

Clones were sequenced by immunoSEQ multiplex PCR, and TCRdb holds only the in-frame ones, with some missing. The sample records 100,000 or so clones, approximately 81% being singletons. CDR1 KGHSH and CDR2 LQKENI come from the germline V gene. CDR3 length: 16 residues. The V gene lost 4 bases and the J gene lost 6 bases, with 16 bases spanning the gap. The clonotype comes from a man older than 75 with acute or convalescent COVID-19. This sequence joins TRBV18 and TRBJ1-6; a possible D gene is TRBD1 (6 bases). Source material: peripheral blood. The CDR3 reads CASSLTGTRGNSPLHF. CDR3 bases: TGTGCCAGCTCACTCACCGGGACAAGAGGTAATTCACCCCTCCACTTT.